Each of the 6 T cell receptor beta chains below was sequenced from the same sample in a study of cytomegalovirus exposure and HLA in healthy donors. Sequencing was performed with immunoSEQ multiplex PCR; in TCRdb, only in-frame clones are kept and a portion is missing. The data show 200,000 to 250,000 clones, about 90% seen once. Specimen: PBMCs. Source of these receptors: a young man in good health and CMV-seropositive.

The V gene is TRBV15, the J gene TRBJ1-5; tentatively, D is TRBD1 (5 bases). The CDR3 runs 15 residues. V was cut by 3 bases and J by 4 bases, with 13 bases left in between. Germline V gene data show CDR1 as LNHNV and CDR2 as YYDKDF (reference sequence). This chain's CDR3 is CATSSSRGENQPQHF. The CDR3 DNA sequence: TGTGCCACCAGCAGTAGTCGAGGGGAGAATCAGCCCCAGCATTTT.

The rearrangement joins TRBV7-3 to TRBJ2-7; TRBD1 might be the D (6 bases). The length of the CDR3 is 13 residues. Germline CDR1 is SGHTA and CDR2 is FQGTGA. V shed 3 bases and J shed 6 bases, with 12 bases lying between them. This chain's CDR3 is CASSLIKGGEQYF. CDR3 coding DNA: TGTGCCAGCAGCTTGATCAAAGGGGGCGAGCAGTACTTC.

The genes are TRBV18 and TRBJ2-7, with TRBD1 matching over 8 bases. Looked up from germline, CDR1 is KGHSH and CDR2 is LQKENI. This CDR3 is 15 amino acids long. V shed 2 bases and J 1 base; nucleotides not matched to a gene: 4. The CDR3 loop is CASSPETGVSYEQYF. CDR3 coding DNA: TGTGCCAGCTCACCAGAGACAGGGGTTTCCTACGAGCAGTACTTC.

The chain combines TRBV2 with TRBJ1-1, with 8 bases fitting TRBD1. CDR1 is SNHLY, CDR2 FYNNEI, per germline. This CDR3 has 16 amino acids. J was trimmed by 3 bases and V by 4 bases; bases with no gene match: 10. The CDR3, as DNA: TGTGCCAGCAGTGGGACAGGGCCTATTAAGGACACTGAAGCTTTCTTT. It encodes CASSGTGPIKDTEAFF.

CDR3 bases: TGTGCCAGCTCATCCAGAAGGGGGACTGAAGCTTTCTTT. Translated: CASSSRRGTEAFF. The chain combines TRBV18 with TRBJ1-1; D may be TRBD1 (6 bases). Germline V CDR1 and CDR2: KGHSH, LQKENI. CDR3 length: 13 residues. V dropped 5 bases and J dropped 5 bases, with 12 bases sitting between them.

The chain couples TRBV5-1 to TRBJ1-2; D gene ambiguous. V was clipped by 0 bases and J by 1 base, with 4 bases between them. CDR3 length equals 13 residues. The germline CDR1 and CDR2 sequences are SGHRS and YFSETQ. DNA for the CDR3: TGCGCCAGCAGCTTGGAACTTAACTATGGCTACACCTTC. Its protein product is CASSLELNYGYTF.